This T cell receptor (beta chain) was profiled in a study of cytomegalovirus exposure and HLA in healthy donors. Study conclusions and caveats: The study dropped some indistinguishable V segments, TRBV6-2 and TRBV6-3 among them. Rare TCR sequences dominated, though some public TCRs recurred in many donors. The study recorded over 150 TCR beta chains that were cytomegalovirus-associated.

PCR was performed using 60 Vbeta and 13 Jbeta primers. Sequencing was performed with immunoSEQ multiplex PCR; in TCRdb, only in-frame clones are kept and a portion is missing. The sample carries some 98,000 clones, 81% recorded once. CDR1 MDHEN and CDR2 SYDVKM come from the germline V gene. There are 14 residues in the CDR3. Concerning this clone: The target antigen is unknown.

The chain links TRBV28 to TRBJ2-5; D might be TRBD2 (6 bases). The closer fit of TRBJ2-7 to the DNA end suggests the J call may be wrong. The sequencing sample was made of PBMCs. This sequence originates from a human donor in good health. The CDR3 protein is CASSPGRSLYEQYF. The CDR3 DNA sequence: TGTGCCAGCAGTCCCGGGAGAAGCCTATACGAGCAGTACTTC.